This TCR beta chain came from a study of shared clonotypes between healthy human individuals (dated by TCRdb to 2018 to 2021). Broadly, across the study: The cohort comprised a couple of women and a few men aged 18 to 49 years. To increase sequencing depth and limit assay-specific biases, different laboratories used diverse techniques to prepare libraries and sequence TCR repertoires. To estimate repertoire size and how much clonotypes are shared between individuals, the study performed deep sequencing of blood TCR repertoires from about five healthy adults. Each donor's leukapheresis produced roughly between roughly 0.94 and 9.5 billion PBMCs. For each donor, CD4 naive and CD4 memory were each given three plates, CD8 naive was given two plates, and CD8 memory was given one plate.

The donors were healthy, HIV-negative adults who had no recently reported acute infections or vaccinations. Only Caucasian adults living in Nashville, Tennessee, USA were represented among the donors. CD4+ T cells were enriched through magnetic negative selection, after which naive cells were positively selected on CD45RA and the remaining negative fraction served as the memory subset. Blood was collected by leukapheresis, and PBMCs were isolated by Ficoll-Histopaque density gradient centrifugation and then cryopreserved in liquid nitrogen vapor phase. Analytical flow cytometry was used to check the purity and quantity of every magnetically sorted T cell population. From each sorted fraction, genomic DNA was isolated and quantified by UV absorbance on a Nanodrop 2000c. Using the deep immunoSEQ assay, TCR CDR3 regions were amplified from genomic DNA by multiplex PCR. Extracted genomic DNA from each cell subset was distributed evenly across all wells of several immunoSEQ 96-well plates, and each plate was treated as a replicate. For sorted subsets, each replicate PCR was loaded with roughly 200 ng genomic DNA, equivalent to 30,000 or so T cell genomes. The purified libraries were quantified using a Qubit 3.0 fluorometer, sized with a Bioanalyzer 2100, and then quantified again using the KAPA Library Quantification kit. Every immunoSEQ 96-well plate was sequenced on a separate single-read 150-cycle Illumina NextSeq 550 flow cell. Per the original workflow: Because the immunoSEQ output included only junctional sequences and no quality scores, the filtering could not be the same as the filtering used for full-length reads. To assign V/J genes and CDR3, sequences were annotated using PyIR, a Python wrapper for IgBLAST v1.9, with IMGT germline references. Reads were filtered out if the reads had weak V/J assignments (E-value above 1e-6), no CDR3, stop codons, out-of-frame junctions, or ambiguous translated residues. V3J clonotypes were defined as sequences sharing an identical inferred V gene, J gene, and CDR3 amino acid sequence. Percentage overlap between repertoires was calculated by dividing the number of shared unique clonotypes by the size of the smaller repertoire. Three approaches were used to assess repertoire richness: RTK rarefaction, the Chao1 estimator, and Recon v2.1 estimates of unobserved clonotypes. OLGA was used to compute generation probabilities for all TCRbeta clonotypes that the gDNA method yielded from a few donors. TCRdb took this table from immuneACCESS and kept in-frame rearrangements with V and J called. Such tables lack part of the clones; where checked against another copy, unresolved V genes explain under half of the gap, and the rest is unexplained. V, J and clone size derive from that table, while D and trimming were established from the DNA sequence. For this sample the table gives a few million clones, of which about 92% were detected only once. The ten largest clones take up about 0.41% of the sample.

The CDR3 holds 15 amino acids from the cysteine to the phenylalanine. Kept here is only the CDR3 DNA, which spans 45 bases and is read in frame from base 1. The V and J ends are trimmed by 3 bases and 4 bases, leaving 12 bases between them. From the germline V gene, CDR1 is MDHEN and CDR2 is SYDVKM. About this clone: Its antigen target is currently unknown. No quality values exist for individual bases; no much larger clone is one base distant.

Overall study results and their limits: Sampling was restricted to blood, and TCR repertoires in tissue are likely to differ from TCR repertoires in blood. When a handful of donors were compared, the shared fraction of clonotypes was about 5% for naive CD4, 3.5% for naive CD8, more than 2% for memory CD4, and 0.35% to 0.4% for memory CD8. The small number of donors limited the genetic and exposure-history diversity represented. Naive subsets generally had larger estimated clonotype richness than memory subsets did. Pairwise subsampling led to the expectation that sequencing depth would affect the degree of clonotype sharing among donors. Rarefaction of sorted-subset datasets indicated incomplete sequencing despite the large sequencing depth. Compared with non-shared clonotypes, clonotypes shared by all four sorted-subset donors had higher generation probabilities.

Material: naive CD4+ T cells from PBMCs. Sample cell subset or site, as interpreted from the label and publication: CD45RA+ positively selected. Rearrangement joined TRBV28 to TRBJ1-4; a weak D assignment points to TRBD1 (5 bases agree). The TCR sequence derives from a man in his late teens or twenties in good health. Some clones in this sample may be carry-over from other donors' samples. The bases read TGTGCCAGCAGTTTTGGGGGGTCTTTTAATGAAAAACTGTTTTTT. Translated, it gives CASSFGGSFNEKLFF.